This T cell receptor beta chain was obtained from a study of T cells in Graves' hyperthyroidism and ophthalmopathy. The PBMCs were sourced from fresh peripheral blood (more than 9 ml). The CDR3 regions of TCR beta were amplified from RNA transcripts. The HTBI primer set was used in a first-round RT-PCR of the TCR CDR3. TCRdb processed the multiplex PCR reads anew with MiXCR; each CDR3 protein has one entry. The table has about 640,000 distinct CDR3 sequences, about 20% seen once. Notes on this clonotype: A much larger clone lies a single base off, so this may be a read error.

Germline lookup yields CDR1 LGHDT and CDR2 YNNKEL (reference sequence). This CDR3 has 17 amino acids. This chain uses TRBV3-1 with TRBJ2-1, with TRBD2 identical over 12 bases. The clonotype comes from a man aged 25-45 years with Graves' ophthalmopathy. The specimen was blood. DNA of the CDR3: TGTGGCAGCAGCACAGGACTAGCGGGACCTCAACACAATGAGCAGTTCTTC. Its protein product is CGSSTGLAGPQHNEQFF.